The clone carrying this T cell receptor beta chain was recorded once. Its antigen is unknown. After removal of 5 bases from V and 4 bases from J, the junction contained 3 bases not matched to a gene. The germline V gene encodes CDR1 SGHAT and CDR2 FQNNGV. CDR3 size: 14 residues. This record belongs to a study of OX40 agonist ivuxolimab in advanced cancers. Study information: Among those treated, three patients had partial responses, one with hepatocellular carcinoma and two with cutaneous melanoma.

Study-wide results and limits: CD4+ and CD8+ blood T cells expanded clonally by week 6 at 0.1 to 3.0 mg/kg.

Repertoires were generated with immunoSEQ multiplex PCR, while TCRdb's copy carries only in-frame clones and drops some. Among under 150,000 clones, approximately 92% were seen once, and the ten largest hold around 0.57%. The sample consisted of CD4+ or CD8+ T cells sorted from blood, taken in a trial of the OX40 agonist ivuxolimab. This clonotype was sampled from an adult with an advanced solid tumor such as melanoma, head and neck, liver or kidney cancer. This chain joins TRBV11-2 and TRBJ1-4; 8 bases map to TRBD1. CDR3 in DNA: TGTGCCAGCAGCCCGGACAGGGATAATGAAAAACTGTTTTTT. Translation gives CASSPDRDNEKLFF. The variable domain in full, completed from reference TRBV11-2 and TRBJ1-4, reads EAGVAQSPRYKIIEKRQSVAFWCNPISGHATLYWYQQILGQGPKLLIQFQNNGVVDDSQLPKDRFSAERLKGVDSTLKIQPAKLEDSAVYLCASSPDRDNEKLFFGSGTQLSVL.